These T cell receptor beta chains were read from a single sample in a study of T cell responses to AZD1222 COVID-19 vaccine. Sequencing used immunoSEQ multiplex PCR; TCRdb keeps in-frame clones, though not all of them. The profile covers about 130,000 clones, with roughly 92% appearing a single time and less than 4.5% taken by the ten largest. This specimen consisted of peripheral blood, obtained on day 0 of AZD1222 vaccination. These receptors were collected from an adult in good health. Both conserved end residues are part of each CDR3. The order of the fields is D gene, V gene, J gene, clone size, CDR3 protein, CDR3 DNA. The D gene is left open where the match is weak. Size values are once, few and many counts, or a class for expanded clones, and some rows have none.

.	TRBV6-6	TRBJ1-2	.	CASSPGGFQGYTF	TGTGCCAGCAGCCCGGGGGGATTCCAGGGCTACACCTTC
.	TRBV21-1	TRBJ2-1	.	CASRAGTREPFF	TGTGCCAGCAGGGCCGGGACCCGAGAACCGTTCTTC
TRBD2	TRBV5-1	TRBJ2-7	.	CASSEAGVSYEQYF	TGCGCCAGCAGTGAAGCGGGGGTGAGCTACGAGCAGTACTTC
.	TRBV27	TRBJ2-7	.	CASRSLPINSYEQYF	TGTGCCAGCAGGTCATTACCAATCAACTCCTACGAGCAGTACTTC
TRBD1	TRBV2	TRBJ2-5	.	CASNRGLQETQYF	TGTGCCAGCAACAGGGGGTTACAAGAGACCCAGTACTTC
.	TRBV6-2/TRBV6-3	TRBJ1-1	.	CASSFLDGLNTEAFF	TGTGCCAGCAGTTTCCTGGACGGACTGAACACTGAAGCTTTCTTT
TRBD2	TRBV18	TRBJ2-1	.	CASSSGGAGGNEQFF	TGTGCCAGCTCATCTGGGGGAGCGGGGGGCAATGAGCAGTTCTTC
TRBD1	TRBV3-1/TRBV3-2	TRBJ2-2	once	CASSQGGGQDTGELFF	TGTGCCAGCAGCCAAGGAGGAGGACAGGACACCGGGGAGCTGTTTTTT
.	TRBV6-5	TRBJ2-7	.	CASKGGTYEQYF	TGTGCCAGCAAGGGTGGTACCTACGAGCAGTACTTC
.	TRBV5-1	TRBJ2-7	.	CASSLAHGASYEQYF	TGCGCCAGCAGCTTGGCGCACGGCGCCTCCTACGAGCAGTACTTC
.	TRBV9	TRBJ2-7	.	CASSPRPGEGSYEQYF	TGTGCCAGCAGCCCCCGCCCAGGGGAGGGTTCCTACGAGCAGTACTTC
TRBD1	TRBV2	TRBJ2-7	.	CASIRDRDYEQYF	TGTGCCAGCATCCGGGACAGGGACTACGAGCAGTACTTC
.	TRBV29-1	TRBJ2-7	.	CSVLKLAKDSYEQYF	TGCAGCGTTTTGAAACTAGCCAAGGACTCCTACGAGCAGTACTTC
.	TRBV6-5	TRBJ2-7	.	CASSYGSGYF	TGTGCCAGCAGTTACGGGTCCGGTTACTTC
.	TRBV6-2/TRBV6-3	TRBJ2-7	.	CASSYSRTSPSSYEQYF	TGTGCCAGCAGTTACTCCCGGACATCTCCCAGCTCCTACGAGCAGTACTTC
.	TRBV19	TRBJ1-4	.	CASSIGSGKLFF	TGTGCCAGTAGTATTGGTTCGGGAAAACTGTTTTTT
.	TRBV19	TRBJ1-2	.	CASSLGGNYGYTF	TGTGCCAGTAGTCTGGGGGGTAACTATGGCTACACCTTC
TRBD2	TRBV4-3	TRBJ2-2	.	CASSRGGGGTSGRWNTGELFF	TGCGCCAGCAGCCGGGGAGGCGGAGGGACTAGCGGGCGGTGGAACACCGGGGAGCTGTTTTTT
.	TRBV15	TRBJ2-7	.	CATSSDISYEQYF	TGTGCCACCAGCAGTGACATCTCCTACGAGCAGTACTTC
TRBD2	TRBV5-4	TRBJ2-7	.	CASSLDPGREASRVF	TGTGCCAGCAGCCTGGACCCGGGGCGGGAGGCCTCCCGGGTCTTC
TRBD2	TRBV4-2	TRBJ2-7	.	CASSQDITSGSYEQYF	TGTGCCAGCAGCCAAGATATAACTAGCGGGTCCTACGAGCAGTACTTC
.	TRBV27	TRBJ1-5	.	CASSLSPGIRQPQHF	TGTGCCAGCAGTTTATCTCCGGGGATTCGACAGCCCCAGCATTTT
.	TRBV19	TRBJ1-6	.	CAGTATGPNSPLHF	TGTGCCGGTACTGCGACAGGACCTAATTCACCCCTCCACTTT
TRBD1	TRBV11-2	TRBJ1-6	.	CASSQGVNSPLHF	TGTGCCAGCAGCCAGGGGGTTAATTCACCCCTCCACTTT
.	TRBV6-5	TRBJ1-1	.	CASSPPRGMNTEAFF	TGTGCCAGCAGCCCGCCCCGTGGTATGAACACTGAAGCTTTCTTT
.	TRBV5-1	TRBJ2-2	.	CASSRLGGDTGELFF	TGCGCCAGCAGCCGACTCGGAGGGGACACCGGGGAGCTGTTTTTT
.	TRBV11-2	TRBJ2-3	.	CASSRRGSATDTQYF	TGTGCCAGCAGCCGCCGAGGTTCCGCCACAGATACGCAGTATTTT
TRBD1	TRBV5-1	TRBJ1-4	.	CASSSTGWGEKLFF	TGCGCCAGCAGCTCGACAGGGTGGGGAGAAAAACTGTTTTTT
.	TRBV9	TRBJ1-3	.	CASSVGTIGNTIYF	TGTGCCAGCAGCGTCGGGACTATAGGAAACACCATATATTTT
TRBD1	TRBV7-9	TRBJ2-3	.	CASSLERGGLSTDTQYF	TGTGCCAGCAGCTTAGAACGAGGGGGCCTTAGCACAGATACGCAGTATTTT
.	TRBV6-5	TRBJ1-2	once	CASRSQGWSGYTF	TGTGCCAGCAGAAGCCAGGGGTGGAGTGGCTACACCTTC